The rows below give T cell receptor beta chains drawn from one sample of a study of siplizumab effects on memory and regulatory T cells. No antigens are known for them. The data were produced by immunoSEQ multiplex PCR, yet TCRdb's version contains in-frame clones alone and is incomplete. The data show 7,000 or so clones, with around 34% seen just once and about 16% held by the top ten. The specimen was CFSE-low (dividing) CD8+ T cells sorted from an allogeneic mixed lymphocyte reaction. All receptors derive from a human donor in good health; the cells came from an allogeneic mixed lymphocyte reaction. Both conserved end residues are part of each CDR3. D genes are given only for firm matches. Clone size is given for some rows only: seen once, a few or many times, or a class if the clone is expanded.

medium-sized,TRBJ2-5,TRBV5-5,NA,TGTGCCAGCAGCTTGAATGGAGAGACCCAGTACTTC,CASSLNGETQYF
NA,TRBJ1-1,TRBV6-5,NA,TGTGCCAGCAGTTACGGCCATGGGGGCTTGTATACTGAAGCTTTCTTT,CASSYGHGGLYTEAFF
NA,TRBJ1-2,TRBV6-5,NA,TGTGCCAGCAGTTACGTGTTCAGGGGAAGCTACACCTTC,CASSYVFRGSYTF
medium-sized,TRBJ2-5,TRBV9,TRBD2,TGTGCCAGCAGCGCGATGCTAGCGGGAGGCGGGGAGACCCAGTACTTC,CASSAMLAGGGETQYF
medium-sized,TRBJ2-1,TRBV27,NA,TGTGCCAGCAGTTTACGAGGGGTCTATGAGCAGTTCTTC,CASSLRGVYEQFF
NA,TRBJ2-1,TRBV28,NA,TGTGCCAGCAGTTTAGGGCCCTACAATGAGCAGTTCTTC,CASSLGPYNEQFF
few,TRBJ2-7,TRBV5-4,TRBD2,TGTGCCAGCAGCTCCTTACCGGGACTAGCGGGATTTGGCGAGCAGTACTTC,CASSSLPGLAGFGEQYF
NA,TRBJ1-1,TRBV5-1,NA,TGCGCCAGCAGCCTGTCGAGCAACACTGAAGCTTTCTTT,CASSLSSNTEAFF
few,TRBJ2-2,TRBV19,NA,TGTGCCAGTAGTATAGACGGGGGTAACACCGGGGAGCTGTTTTTT,CASSIDGGNTGELFF
NA,TRBJ2-1,TRBV5-8,NA,TGTGCCAGCAGCACCGGGACCGGCTTTTGGGATGAGCAGTTCTTC,CASSTGTGFWDEQFF
few,TRBJ1-5,TRBV6-5,NA,TGTGCCAGCAGTGTGGACGGCTTCTGGCCCCAGCATTTT,CASSVDGFWPQHF
NA,TRBJ1-1,TRBV7-2,NA,TGTGCCAGCAGCGAACACCCGGGCACTGAAGCTTTCTTT,CASSEHPGTEAFF
NA,TRBJ2-1,TRBV6-5,NA,TGTGCCGGTGAGGAGGTTCGTAGTGATGAGCAGTTCTTC,CAGEEVRSDEQFF
NA,TRBJ1-2,TRBV28,NA,TGTGCCACCTCAAGGGGCGGCTATGGCTACACCTTC,CATSRGGYGYTF
few,TRBJ1-1,TRBV5-5,NA,TGTGCCAGCAGCTTGGCCCCCTGGACAGAAAACACTGAAGCTTTCTTT,CASSLAPWTENTEAFF
NA,TRBJ2-7,TRBV29-1,TRBD2,TGCAGCGGTTGGTTGACAGCAACAGCGGGAGGGGTCCACGAGCAGTACTTC,CSGWLTATAGGVHEQYF
medium-sized,TRBJ1-1,TRBV6-5,TRBD1,TGTGCCAGCAGTCCAACAGGGGGGGCTGAAGCTTTCTTT,CASSPTGGAEAFF
medium-sized,TRBJ2-1,TRBV7-6,TRBD2,TGTGCCAGCAGCTTAGCGCCAGGCGGGAGGGTCGAGGAGCAGTTCTTC,CASSLAPGGRVEEQFF
NA,TRBJ2-7,TRBV4-2,NA,TGTGCCAGCAGCTTGCGAGGGGACGAGCAGTACTTC,CASSLRGDEQYF
few,TRBJ2-7,TRBV28,TRBD1,TGTGCCAGCAGTGGGGACAGGGCCTACGAGCAGTACTTC,CASSGDRAYEQYF
once,TRBJ1-2,TRBV28,NA,TGTGCCAGCAGTTTATATCAGGAATTAAACTATGGCTACACCTTC,CASSLYQELNYGYTF
NA,TRBJ2-1,TRBV5-4,NA,TGTGCCAGCAGCTTGATAGTGGGTGGCAATGAGCAGTTCTTC,CASSLIVGGNEQFF
NA,TRBJ2-1,TRBV6-6,TRBD2,TGTGCCAGCAGTTTAACTAGCGGGAGGTGGGATGAGCAGTTCTTC,CASSLTSGRWDEQFF
few,TRBJ1-6,TRBV9,NA,TGTGCCAGCAGCCCCTCAGCGAGCTCCTATAATTCACCCCTCCACTTT,CASSPSASSYNSPLHF
few,TRBJ2-7,TRBV10-3,TRBD2,TGTGCCATCAGTGAGTCCAAAGGACTAGCGCCTCGTAACGAGCAGTACTTC,CAISESKGLAPRNEQYF
few,TRBJ2-2,TRBV6-1,NA,TGTGCCAGCAGTGAAGAGGACACCGGGACTCACACCGGGGAGCTGTTTTTT,CASSEEDTGTHTGELFF
once,TRBJ2-1,TRBV6-5,NA,TGTGCCAGCAGTCCAGGGTGGAGTGAGCAGTTCTTC,CASSPGWSEQFF
once,TRBJ2-2,TRBV5-1,TRBD1,TGCGCCAGCAGCTGGGACAGGGCCACCGGGAAGCTGTTTTTT,CASSWDRATGKLFF
NA,TRBJ2-2,TRBV15,NA,TGTGCCACCAGCAGACCCCTCTCTGATGTGGGCGCCGGCACCGGGGAGCTGTTTTTT,CATSRPLSDVGAGTGELFF
medium-sized,TRBJ1-5,TRBV7-9,NA,TGTGCCAGCAGCTTCCCACCCGAGCCCCAGCATTTT,CASSFPPEPQHF
few,TRBJ2-7,TRBV27,TRBD2,TGTGCCAGCAGGAGCGGGAACGGCTACGAGCAGTACTTC,CASRSGNGYEQYF